This is a list of T cell receptor beta chains from one sample in a study of T cell responses to AZD1222 COVID-19 vaccine. The data were produced by immunoSEQ multiplex PCR, yet TCRdb's version contains in-frame clones alone and is incomplete. The sample has 200,000 or so clones, approximately 86% seen once. Specimen: peripheral blood, collected on day 0 of AZD1222 vaccination. These receptors all come from an adult in good health. CDR3s include the opening cysteine and the closing phenylalanine or tryptophan. A D gene is named only where the DNA matches it firmly. Size is omitted from some rows. Given values are once, few, many or a class for expanded clones.

clone_size: .; d_call: .; j_call: TRBJ1-1; v_call: TRBV27; cdr3_aa: CASWGTEAFF; cdr3_nt: TGTGCCAGCTGGGGCACTGAAGCTTTCTTT
clone_size: .; d_call: .; j_call: TRBJ1-2; v_call: TRBV19; cdr3_aa: CASSIVGVHGYTF; cdr3_nt: TGTGCCAGTAGTATAGTGGGGGTTCATGGCTACACCTTC
clone_size: .; d_call: TRBD2; j_call: TRBJ2-4; v_call: TRBV2; cdr3_aa: CASSAPASGGKNIQYF; cdr3_nt: TGTGCCAGCAGTGCGCCGGCTAGCGGGGGGAAAAACATTCAGTACTTC
clone_size: .; d_call: .; j_call: TRBJ2-7; v_call: TRBV30; cdr3_aa: CAWGSSGASYEQYF; cdr3_nt: TGTGCCTGGGGATCCTCCGGGGCCAGCTACGAGCAGTACTTC
clone_size: once; d_call: .; j_call: TRBJ1-4; v_call: TRBV2; cdr3_aa: CASSDFDAEGQDEKLFF; cdr3_nt: TGTGCCAGCAGTGATTTCGATGCAGAGGGGCAGGATGAAAAACTGTTTTTT
clone_size: .; d_call: .; j_call: TRBJ1-6; v_call: TRBV4-1; cdr3_aa: CASSQERAPDNSPLHF; cdr3_nt: TGCGCCAGCAGCCAAGAAAGGGCTCCGGATAATTCACCCCTCCACTTT
clone_size: .; d_call: .; j_call: TRBJ1-2; v_call: TRBV3-1/TRBV3-2; cdr3_aa: CASSQDTAGLGYTF; cdr3_nt: TGTGCCAGCAGCCAAGATACGGCAGGGCTAGGCTACACCTTC
clone_size: once; d_call: .; j_call: TRBJ1-1; v_call: TRBV7-9; cdr3_aa: CASSLTGNTEAFF; cdr3_nt: TGTGCCAGCAGCTTGACAGGGAACACTGAAGCTTTCTTT
clone_size: once; d_call: TRBD1; j_call: TRBJ2-7; v_call: TRBV13; cdr3_aa: CASSSLGQDYEQYF; cdr3_nt: TGTGCCAGCAGCTCCCTTGGACAGGACTACGAGCAGTACTTC
clone_size: once; d_call: .; j_call: TRBJ1-5; v_call: TRBV19; cdr3_aa: CASSIERNQPQHF; cdr3_nt: TGTGCCAGTAGTATAGAGCGGAATCAGCCCCAGCATTTT
clone_size: .; d_call: .; j_call: TRBJ1-1; v_call: TRBV6-5; cdr3_aa: CASSASRGNTEAFF; cdr3_nt: TGTGCCAGCAGCGCCAGCAGGGGGAACACTGAAGCTTTCTTT
clone_size: .; d_call: .; j_call: TRBJ1-5; v_call: TRBV4-2; cdr3_aa: CASSQEAGQPQHF; cdr3_nt: TGTGCCAGCAGCCAAGAGGCGGGACAGCCCCAGCATTTT
clone_size: .; d_call: .; j_call: TRBJ2-7; v_call: TRBV27; cdr3_aa: CASSLSWRDYEQYF; cdr3_nt: TGTGCCAGCAGTTTAAGCTGGAGGGACTACGAGCAGTACTTC
clone_size: .; d_call: .; j_call: TRBJ2-7; v_call: TRBV10-3; cdr3_aa: CAISGGGGYEQYF; cdr3_nt: TGTGCCATCAGTGGGGGAGGGGGTTACGAGCAGTACTTC
clone_size: .; d_call: .; j_call: TRBJ2-3; v_call: TRBV9; cdr3_aa: CASSVGGGTSTDTQYF; cdr3_nt: TGTGCCAGCAGCGTAGGAGGCGGTACTAGCACAGATACGCAGTATTTT
clone_size: .; d_call: .; j_call: TRBJ2-7; v_call: TRBV28; cdr3_aa: CASSSGTSYEQYF; cdr3_nt: TGTGCCAGCAGTTCGGGTACCTCCTACGAGCAGTACTTC
clone_size: .; d_call: .; j_call: TRBJ1-2; v_call: TRBV30; cdr3_aa: CAWSSGADRNYGYTF; cdr3_nt: TGTGCCTGGAGTTCGGGGGCGGACAGAAACTATGGCTACACCTTC
clone_size: once; d_call: TRBD1; j_call: TRBJ2-7; v_call: TRBV7-9; cdr3_aa: CASSLGTGREQYF; cdr3_nt: TGTGCCAGCAGCTTAGGGACAGGGCGGGAGCAGTACTTC
clone_size: .; d_call: TRBD2; j_call: TRBJ2-1; v_call: TRBV5-6; cdr3_aa: CASRRGTSGGFNEQFF; cdr3_nt: TGTGCCAGCAGGAGAGGGACTAGCGGGGGGTTCAACGAGCAGTTCTTC
clone_size: .; d_call: .; j_call: TRBJ2-5; v_call: TRBV6-5; cdr3_aa: CASSYLGAPGTQYF; cdr3_nt: TGTGCCAGCAGTTACTTGGGAGCACCAGGGACCCAGTACTTC
clone_size: few; d_call: TRBD1; j_call: TRBJ1-2; v_call: TRBV6-6; cdr3_aa: CASSYSTTGTYGYTF; cdr3_nt: TGTGCCAGCAGTTACTCGACGACAGGGACCTATGGCTACACCTTC
clone_size: .; d_call: TRBD1; j_call: TRBJ2-5; v_call: TRBV19; cdr3_aa: CASTGQGRETQYF; cdr3_nt: TGTGCCAGTACTGGACAGGGGAGGGAGACCCAGTACTTC
clone_size: .; d_call: .; j_call: TRBJ1-4; v_call: TRBV5-1; cdr3_aa: CASSLDTGSGEKLFF; cdr3_nt: TGCGCCAGCAGCTTGGATACGGGGAGCGGGGAAAAACTGTTTTTT
clone_size: .; d_call: TRBD1; j_call: TRBJ1-2; v_call: TRBV25-1; cdr3_aa: CASSEYSTGTNYGYTF; cdr3_nt: TGTGCCAGCAGTGAATATTCGACAGGGACTAACTATGGCTACACCTTC
clone_size: .; d_call: .; j_call: TRBJ2-7; v_call: TRBV7-8; cdr3_aa: CASSPGGQRDEQYF; cdr3_nt: TGTGCCAGCAGCCCTGGGGGGCAAAGGGACGAGCAGTACTTC
clone_size: few; d_call: TRBD1; j_call: TRBJ2-7; v_call: TRBV6-5; cdr3_aa: CASSYSRTGKSYEKYF; cdr3_nt: TGTGCCAGCAGTTACTCAAGGACAGGGAAGTCCTACGAGAAGTACTTC
clone_size: .; d_call: .; j_call: TRBJ2-2; v_call: TRBV19; cdr3_aa: CASTPTQGPGELFF; cdr3_nt: TGTGCCAGTACCCCAACCCAGGGTCCCGGGGAGCTGTTTTTT
clone_size: .; d_call: .; j_call: TRBJ2-7; v_call: TRBV7-8; cdr3_aa: CASSRGHSAYEQYF; cdr3_nt: TGTGCCAGCAGTAGGGGTCACTCGGCCTACGAGCAGTACTTC
clone_size: .; d_call: .; j_call: TRBJ2-5; v_call: TRBV2; cdr3_aa: CATKRQETQYF; cdr3_nt: TGTGCCACCAAAAGGCAAGAGACCCAGTACTTC
clone_size: .; d_call: .; j_call: TRBJ1-4; v_call: TRBV2; cdr3_aa: CASSEAWAFEKLFF; cdr3_nt: TGTGCCAGCAGTGAAGCCTGGGCTTTTGAAAAACTGTTTTTT
clone_size: .; d_call: TRBD1; j_call: TRBJ1-4; v_call: TRBV27; cdr3_aa: CASSLTGQGPGEKLFF; cdr3_nt: TGTGCCAGCAGTTTAACGGGACAGGGGCCTGGGGAAAAACTGTTTTTT
clone_size: .; d_call: .; j_call: TRBJ1-5; v_call: TRBV5-1; cdr3_aa: CASSLGVRGSNQPQHF; cdr3_nt: TGCGCCAGCAGCTTGGGCGTTCGGGGCAGCAATCAGCCCCAGCATTTT
clone_size: .; d_call: TRBD1; j_call: TRBJ1-6; v_call: TRBV4-1; cdr3_aa: CASSHPGQGNSPLHF; cdr3_nt: TGCGCCAGCAGCCATCCGGGACAGGGTAATTCACCCCTCCACTTT
clone_size: .; d_call: .; j_call: TRBJ2-5; v_call: TRBV18; cdr3_aa: CASSPVRGQQETQYF; cdr3_nt: TGTGCCAGCTCACCAGTGCGGGGGCAACAAGAGACCCAGTACTTC
clone_size: .; d_call: .; j_call: TRBJ2-5; v_call: TRBV29-1; cdr3_aa: CSVGSASQETQYF; cdr3_nt: TGCAGCGTTGGATCCGCCTCCCAAGAGACCCAGTACTTC
clone_size: .; d_call: TRBD1; j_call: TRBJ1-6; v_call: TRBV5-1; cdr3_aa: CASSMGQGGSPLHF; cdr3_nt: TGCGCCAGCAGCATGGGACAGGGGGGTTCACCCCTCCACTTT
clone_size: .; d_call: .; j_call: TRBJ1-1; v_call: TRBV5-1; cdr3_aa: CASSLEGLVGTEAFF; cdr3_nt: TGCGCCAGCAGCTTGGAAGGTCTCGTGGGCACTGAAGCTTTCTTT
clone_size: .; d_call: .; j_call: TRBJ2-5; v_call: TRBV7-2; cdr3_aa: CASSSGSSGETQYF; cdr3_nt: TGTGCCAGCAGCTCCGGGTCCTCTGGAGAGACCCAGTACTTC
clone_size: few; d_call: .; j_call: TRBJ1-2; v_call: TRBV7-9; cdr3_aa: CASSPRVQSYYGYTF; cdr3_nt: TGTGCCAGCAGCCCGCGGGTTCAAAGTTACTATGGCTACACCTTC
clone_size: .; d_call: TRBD1; j_call: TRBJ2-7; v_call: TRBV19; cdr3_aa: CASSHGQVSFYEQYF; cdr3_nt: TGTGCCAGTAGCCATGGACAGGTTTCCTTCTACGAGCAGTACTTC
clone_size: .; d_call: TRBD1; j_call: TRBJ2-7; v_call: TRBV29-1; cdr3_aa: CSVLEGQGYEQYF; cdr3_nt: TGCAGCGTCCTTGAGGGACAGGGTTACGAGCAGTACTTC
clone_size: .; d_call: .; j_call: TRBJ1-6; v_call: TRBV13; cdr3_aa: CASSLELSSYNSPLHF; cdr3_nt: TGTGCCAGCAGCCTCGAACTGAGCTCCTATAATTCACCCCTCCACTTT
clone_size: .; d_call: .; j_call: TRBJ1-1; v_call: TRBV6-5; cdr3_aa: CASSYSLGLGAFF; cdr3_nt: TGTGCCAGCAGTTACTCCCTCGGGCTTGGAGCTTTCTTT
clone_size: .; d_call: .; j_call: TRBJ1-5; v_call: TRBV7-8; cdr3_aa: CASSLGTANQPQHF; cdr3_nt: TGTGCCAGCAGCTTAGGGACGGCCAATCAGCCCCAGCATTTT
clone_size: .; d_call: .; j_call: TRBJ2-1; v_call: TRBV7-9; cdr3_aa: CASSLLDSYNEQFF; cdr3_nt: TGTGCCAGCAGCTTACTGGACTCCTACAATGAGCAGTTCTTC
clone_size: .; d_call: TRBD1; j_call: TRBJ1-4; v_call: TRBV19; cdr3_aa: CASSIGQVNEKLFF; cdr3_nt: TGTGCCAGTAGTATTGGACAGGTTAATGAAAAACTGTTTTTT
clone_size: .; d_call: .; j_call: TRBJ1-1; v_call: TRBV12-5; cdr3_aa: CASGLSPNTEAFF; cdr3_nt: TGTGCTAGTGGTTTATCGCCTAACACTGAAGCTTTCTTT
clone_size: .; d_call: .; j_call: TRBJ2-5; v_call: TRBV7-2; cdr3_aa: CASSRDIWEETQYF; cdr3_nt: TGTGCCAGCAGCCGGGACATTTGGGAAGAGACCCAGTACTTC
clone_size: .; d_call: TRBD2; j_call: TRBJ2-3; v_call: TRBV30; cdr3_aa: CAREGTSGGAADTQYF; cdr3_nt: TGTGCCCGGGAGGGGACTAGCGGGGGGGCGGCGGATACGCAGTATTTT
clone_size: .; d_call: TRBD1; j_call: TRBJ1-2; v_call: TRBV30; cdr3_aa: CAWSSDRVYGYTF; cdr3_nt: TGTGCCTGGAGTTCAGACAGGGTTTATGGCTACACCTTC
clone_size: .; d_call: .; j_call: TRBJ2-5; v_call: TRBV14; cdr3_aa: CASSQGHQETQYF; cdr3_nt: TGTGCCAGCAGCCAAGGACACCAAGAGACCCAGTACTTC
clone_size: .; d_call: .; j_call: TRBJ2-7; v_call: TRBV5-1; cdr3_aa: CASSYDRNYEQYF; cdr3_nt: TGCGCCAGCAGCTATGACAGAAACTACGAGCAGTACTTC
clone_size: .; d_call: TRBD1; j_call: TRBJ2-7; v_call: TRBV15; cdr3_aa: CATSVGTVPYEQYF; cdr3_nt: TGTGCCACCAGCGTCGGGACAGTCCCCTACGAGCAGTACTTC
clone_size: .; d_call: .; j_call: TRBJ2-1; v_call: TRBV6-4; cdr3_aa: CASSDSDQAEYNEQFF; cdr3_nt: TGTGCCAGCAGTGACTCGGATCAAGCGGAGTACAATGAGCAGTTCTTC
clone_size: few; d_call: .; j_call: TRBJ1-5; v_call: TRBV7-2; cdr3_aa: CASSLFQGGNQPQHF; cdr3_nt: TGTGCCAGCAGCTTATTTCAGGGTGGCAATCAGCCCCAGCATTTT
clone_size: once; d_call: .; j_call: TRBJ1-5; v_call: TRBV19; cdr3_aa: CASTARGDVSSNQPQHF; cdr3_nt: TGTGCCAGTACGGCCAGGGGAGACGTGAGCAGCAATCAGCCCCAGCATTTT
clone_size: .; d_call: .; j_call: TRBJ1-3; v_call: TRBV6-5; cdr3_aa: CASSLTIGRNGNTIYF; cdr3_nt: TGTGCCAGCAGTTTGACTATCGGGAGGAACGGAAACACCATATATTTT